The 31 T cell receptor beta chains presented below share a single source sample, sequenced in a study of blood T cell repertoires in COVID-19. Assay: immunoSEQ multiplex PCR; the TCRdb copy retains only in-frame clones and omits some. Among about 170,000 clones listed, around 81% were seen once. The sample was peripheral blood. The receptors derive from a man between 65 and 79 years old with active or convalescent COVID-19.

The genes are TRBV5-1 and TRBJ1-1; TRBD1 matches at 9 bases. V trimming: 0 bases; J trimming: 4 bases; junction bases outside the gene matches: 7. The germline gives CDR1 SGHRS, CDR2 YFSETQ. This CDR3 is 16 amino acids long. Here the CDR3 reads CASSLETGGLGTEAFF. The CDR3 DNA reads TGCGCCAGCAGCTTGGAGACAGGGGGACTTGGCACTGAAGCTTTCTTT.

The V gene is TRBV30, the J gene TRBJ1-3, with D maybe TRBD1 (5 bases). Trimming pared 3 bases from V and 0 bases from J, leaving 12 bases between. The CDR3 is 15 residues long. CDR1 GTSNPN and CDR2 SVGIG come from the germline V gene (reference sequence). This CDR3 is CAWRRQLFSGNTIYF. The DNA for the CDR3 is TGTGCCTGGAGAAGACAGCTATTCTCTGGAAACACCATATATTTT.

This rearrangement joins TRBV2 to TRBJ2-7, with D possibly being TRBD2 (6 bases). The CDR3 totals 13 residues. The germline V gene has CDR1 SNHLY and CDR2 FYNNEI. Deletions cut 4 bases from V and 4 bases from J, with 11 bases between. Here the CDR3 DNA reads TGTGCCAGCAGTGGAGAGCGGGCATACGAGCAGTACTTC. Protein product: CASSGERAYEQYF.

The chain recombines TRBV5-1 with TRBJ2-3; TRBD1 might be the D (6 bases). V shed 7 bases and J shed 2 bases, with 17 bases lying between them. The CDR3 sequence is 15 residues long. The germline V gene encodes CDR1 SGHRS and CDR2 YFSETQ. CDR3 DNA: TGCGCCAGCCAGGAAAGGGGGACCCACACAGATACGCAGTATTTT. Residues: CASQERGTHTDTQYF.

This chain connects TRBV7-2 to TRBJ2-4, with TRBD1 matching 7 bases. V was pared by 5 bases and J by 12 bases, with 7 bases of the junction left unmatched. This CDR3 comprises 12 residues. Germline CDR1 SGHTA, CDR2 FQGNSA. The CDR3 sequence: CASSVGTGDQYF. Here the CDR3 DNA reads TGTGCCAGCAGCGTGGGAACAGGGGATCAGTACTTC.

About this clone itself: The sample has other DNA sequences that encode this CDR3 too. The V and J genes are TRBV5-1 and TRBJ1-1, with D unclear. Germline loops: CDR1 SGHRS, CDR2 YFSETQ. V dropped 4 bases and J dropped 2 bases, with 12 bases sitting between them. The length of the CDR3 is 14 residues. CDR3 in amino acids: CASSLAGGNTEAFF. CDR3 sequence (DNA): TGCGCCAGCAGCCTGGCAGGAGGCAACACTGAAGCTTTCTTT.

This chain connects TRBV19 to TRBJ2-1, with 8 positions matching TRBD2. Germline assignment: CDR1 LNHDA and CDR2 SQIVND (reference sequence). Trimming at V came to 5 bases and at J to 4 bases, leaving 4 bases not matched to a gene. The CDR3 extends over 14 amino acids. CDR3 nucleotide sequence: TGTGCCAGTAGTGGGCTAGCGGGTTACAATGAGCAGTTCTTC. It codes for CASSGLAGYNEQFF.

The genes are TRBV7-3 and TRBJ2-4; a weak D match, TRBD2 (6 bases). The CDR3 runs to 15 residues. Germline CDR1 is SGHTA and CDR2 is FQGTGA. V was clipped by 0 bases and J by 2 bases, with 8 bases between them. The CDR3 protein is CASSLTGGTKNIQYF. The CDR3 DNA reads as TGTGCCAGCAGCTTAACTGGGGGGACCAAAAACATTCAGTACTTC.

The chain links TRBV3-1 (or the pseudogene TRBV3-2) to TRBJ1-2; perhaps TRBD1 as D (6 bases). With 4 bases removed from V and 6 bases from J, the gap between germline ends came to 18 bases. CDR1 is LGHDT, CDR2 YNNKEL, per germline (reference sequence). The CDR3 is 15 amino acids. The CDR3 region has the DNA TGTGCCAGCAGCCGCAACCTCGGCAGGGGAAATGGCTACACCTTC. It encodes CASSRNLGRGNGYTF.

This chain connects TRBV28 to TRBJ1-5, with TRBD1 as a possible D gene (6 bases). This CDR3 is 14 amino acids long. Germline lookup yields CDR1 MDHEN and CDR2 SYDVKM. V shed 4 bases and J shed 4 bases, with 11 bases lying between them. The CDR3 DNA follows: TGTGCCAGCAGTTCCCCAGGGGCAAATCAGCCCCAGCATTTT. Its protein product is CASSSPGANQPQHF. Full variable domain (outside the CDR3, taken from reference TRBV28 and TRBJ1-5): DVKVTQSSRYLVKRTGEKVFLECVQDMDHENMFWYRQDPGLGLRLIYFSYDVKMKEKGDIPEGYSVSREKKERFSLILESASTNQTSMYLCASSSPGANQPQHFGDGTRLSIL.

The chain couples TRBV7-2 to TRBJ1-4, with D possibly matching TRBD1 (6 bases). Between the trimmed V and J ends, which lost 3 bases and 8 bases, there was a span of 10 bases. CDR1 is SGHTA and CDR2 is FQGNSA in the germline V gene. The CDR3 contains 13 residues. CDR3 nucleotide sequence: TGTGCCAGCAGCTTGTCAGGGGTCGAAAAACTGTTTTTT. As protein: CASSLSGVEKLFF.

This CDR3 reads CATSRVTGGGGANVLTF. The CDR3 nucleotides are TGTGCCACCAGCAGAGTGACAGGTGGTGGTGGGGCCAACGTCCTGACTTTC. The chain links TRBV15 to TRBJ2-6, with a possible D match to TRBD1 (6 bases). V lost 1 base and J lost 3, with 13 bases in between. Germline CDR1 is LNHNV and CDR2 is YYDKDF (reference sequence). The CDR3 is 17 residues long.

Notes on this clone: The sample holds other DNA sequences that translate to the same CDR3. This chain connects TRBV9 to TRBJ1-1; D not certain. Trimming stripped 0 bases from V and 1 base from J, with 4 bases between. The CDR3 has 13 amino acids. Per germline, CDR1 SGDLS and CDR2 YYNGEE. For the CDR3, the DNA is TGTGCCAGCAGCGTAGTCCAGAACACTGAAGCTTTCTTT. Its translation: CASSVVQNTEAFF.

V gene TRBV4-3 combines with J gene TRBJ2-7; 7 bases map to TRBD1. V lost 3 bases and J lost 6; bases outside the gene matches: 11. The CDR3 is 15 residues long. CDR1 and CDR2 (germline): LGHNA, YSLEER. DNA of the CDR3: TGCGCCAGCAGCCAGCAGACAGGGTTGCTTGGCGAGCAGTACTTC. Protein: CASSQQTGLLGEQYF.

The V call is TRBV6-6, the J call TRBJ2-7; D remains ambiguous. Between the trimmed V and J ends, which lost 7 bases and 0 bases, there was a span of 7 bases. Per the germline V gene, CDR1 is MNHNY and CDR2 is SVGAGI (reference sequence). The CDR3 loop spans 12 amino acids. Here the CDR3 DNA reads TGTGCCAGCATACTCAACTCCTACGAGCAGTACTTC. Its translation is CASILNSYEQYF.

The chain recombines TRBV29-1 with TRBJ2-3, with 10 bases that match TRBD2. The CDR3 has 14 amino acids. J lost 8 bases, V lost 6 bases, and 11 bases had no gene match. Germline-derived CDR1 and CDR2 are SQVTM and ANQGSEA. CDR3 residues: CSVVTSGHRATQYF. The DNA of the CDR3 is TGCAGCGTAGTGACTAGCGGGCACAGAGCTACGCAGTATTTT.

The rearrangement uses TRBV6-6 and TRBJ2-5; a possible D gene is TRBD1 (6 bases). Germline CDR1 is MNHNY and CDR2 is SVGAGI (reference sequence). Trimming removed 2 bases from V and 4 bases from J, with 14 bases in between. This CDR3 has 15 residues. Here the CDR3 reads CASSYPQGRSETQYF. The CDR3 DNA sequence: TGTGCCAGCAGTTACCCCCAGGGGCGGTCAGAGACCCAGTACTTC.

The V and J genes are TRBV5-8 and TRBJ1-2, with 8 bases lining up with TRBD1. This CDR3 has 16 amino acids. The V gene end was trimmed by 5 bases and the J gene end by 2 bases; junction bases not matched to a gene: 11. CDR1 and CDR2 from the germline V gene are SGHTS and YDEGEE. The CDR3, as DNA: TGTGCCAGCAGACGAATCTTCAGGGGGCACAACTATGGCTACACCTTC. Its protein is CASRRIFRGHNYGYTF. Supplemented by reference TRBV5-8 and TRBJ1-2, the full variable domain reads EAGVTQSPTHLIKTRGQQATLRCSPISGHTSVYWYQQALGLGLQFLLWYDEGEERNRGNFPPRFSGRQFPNYSSELNVNALELEDSALYLCASRRIFRGHNYGYTFGSGTRLTVV.

The rearrangement uses TRBV3-1 (or the pseudogene TRBV3-2) and TRBJ2-3; D ambiguous. Looked up from germline, CDR1 is LGHDT and CDR2 is YNNKEL (reference sequence). Trimming removed 3 bases at V and 2 bases at J, with 12 bases between. This CDR3 has 15 amino acids. The CDR3 region has the DNA TGTGCCAGCAGCCAGGCTGACTGGAACACAGATACGCAGTATTTT. This codes for CASSQADWNTDTQYF.

This chain joins TRBV5-1 and TRBJ2-5; 9 bases agree with TRBD1. This CDR3 has 14 residues. Germline CDR1 and CDR2: SGHRS and YFSETQ. The ends lost 7 bases at V and 5 bases at J; junction bases unmatched: 9. CDR3 sequence reads: CASRRTGEIETQYF. CDR3 DNA: TGCGCCAGCCGCCGGACAGGGGAGATCGAGACCCAGTACTTC.

This clone is a singleton in its sample. The chain couples TRBV3-1 (or the pseudogene TRBV3-2) to TRBJ1-6; a weak D match, TRBD1 (6 bases). Trimming removed 1 base from V and 8 bases from J, with 15 bases in between. The germline V gene encodes CDR1 LGHDT and CDR2 YNNKEL (reference sequence). The CDR3 contains 16 residues. The CDR3 region has the DNA TGTGCCAGCAGCCAAGGAAACAGGGCCTGGGATTCACCCCTCCACTTT. The encoded protein is CASSQGNRAWDSPLHF.

V gene TRBV7-4 combines with J gene TRBJ1-5, with 11 bases matching TRBD1. Germline trimming cut 5 bases from V and 7 bases from J; bases unmatched to any gene: 13. The CDR3 length is 17 residues. Per the germline V gene, CDR1 is SGHVT and CDR2 is SQSDAQ. The chain's CDR3 is CASSAGQGARSRQPQHF. CDR3 nucleotide sequence: TGTGCCAGCAGCGCAGGACAGGGGGCTAGGAGTAGACAGCCCCAGCATTTT.

V is TRBV3-1 (or the pseudogene TRBV3-2) and J is TRBJ2-7; D is unresolved. Germline CDR1 LGHDT, CDR2 YNNKEL (reference sequence). Trimming took 0 bases from V and 0 from J, leaving 6 bases between them. This CDR3 contains 14 residues. CDR3 region: CASSQDVSSYEQYF. The DNA of the CDR3 is TGTGCCAGCAGCCAAGACGTGAGCTCCTACGAGCAGTACTTC.

The V and J genes are TRBV15 and TRBJ1-3; D call uncertain. The CDR3 has 14 residues. Trimming left V 0 bases short and J 4 bases short, with 7 bases between. Germline V gives CDR1 LNHNV, CDR2 YYDKDF (reference sequence). DNA for the CDR3: TGTGCCACCAGCAGAGATCAAGAGGGAAACACCATATATTTT. Amino acids: CATSRDQEGNTIYF. The full variable domain, with the rest looked up from reference TRBV15 and TRBJ1-3, is DAMVIQNPRYQVTQFGKPVTLSCSQTLNHNVMYWYQQKSSQAPKLLFHYYDKDFNNEADTPDNFQSRRPNTSFCFLDIRSPGLGDTAMYLCATSRDQEGNTIYFGEGSWLTVV.

The CDR3 DNA reads as TGTGCCAGCAGCCGACAGACCTATGAAAAACTGTTTTTT. Translation gives CASSRQTYEKLFF. V gene TRBV14 combines with J gene TRBJ1-4, with D tentatively TRBD1 (5 bases). The CDR3 is made up of 13 amino acids. Trimming took 4 bases from V and 6 from J, leaving 9 bases between them. Germline CDR1 and CDR2: SGHDN and FVKESK. The complete variable domain, with remaining parts taken from reference TRBV14 and TRBJ1-4, reads EAGVTQFPSHSVIEKGQTVTLRCDPISGHDNLYWYRRVMGKEIKFLLHFVKESKQDESGMPNNRFLAERTGGTYSTLKVQPAELEDSGVYFCASSRQTYEKLFFGSGTQLSVL.

V is TRBV2 and J is TRBJ1-1; TRBD1 might be the D (5 bases). Germline V lookup: CDR1 SNHLY, CDR2 FYNNEI. V was trimmed by 2 bases and J by 4 bases, leaving 8 bases between them. The length of the CDR3 is 13 residues. The CDR3 nucleotides read TGTGCCAGCAGTGAACTGGGGGGCACTGAAGCTTTCTTT. Translation gives CASSELGGTEAFF.

This sequence joins TRBV7-3 and TRBJ2-1, with 11 bases identical to TRBD2. The germline gives CDR1 SGHTA, CDR2 FQGTGA. With V trimmed by 8 bases and J by 4 bases, 7 bases remained unmatched. The CDR3 consists of 15 residues. CDR3 region: CASGIAGGRYNEQFF. The CDR3 region has the DNA TGTGCCAGCGGAATAGCGGGAGGGCGGTACAATGAGCAGTTCTTC.

The rearrangement links TRBV2 to TRBJ1-1; D call uncertain. Germline values: CDR1 SNHLY, CDR2 FYNNEI. The CDR3 has 11 residues. Trimming took off 5 bases at V and 7 bases at J, with 8 bases between the two ends. CDR3 nucleotides: TGTGCCAGCAGTTACAGTGTTGAAGCTTTCTTT. Translation: CASSYSVEAFF. Together with reference TRBV2 and TRBJ1-1, the CDR3 gives the full variable domain: EPEVTQTPSHQVTQMGQEVILRCVPISNHLYFYWYRQILGQKVEFLVSFYNNEISEKSEIFDDQFSVERPDGSNFTLKIRSTKLEDSAMYFCASSYSVEAFFGQGTRLTVV.

The genes are TRBV7-9 and TRBJ2-5, with a possible D match to TRBD2 (6 bases). The CDR3 covers 12 residues. Germline CDR1 and CDR2: SEHNR and FQNEAQ (reference sequence). V lost 6 bases and J 5 bases, leaving 10 bases between the germline ends. The CDR3 here is CASSWRAETQYF. The CDR3 DNA reads as TGTGCCAGCAGTTGGAGGGCGGAGACCCAGTACTTC.

The chain is built from TRBV29-1 and TRBJ2-3; 11 nucleotides match TRBD2. This CDR3 has 14 residues. Germline values: CDR1 SQVTM, CDR2 ANQGSEA. The V gene end was trimmed by 6 bases and the J gene end by 6 bases; junction bases not matched to a gene: 8. The CDR3 is CSVAGTSGGDTQYF. The CDR3 DNA is TGCAGCGTGGCCGGGACTAGCGGAGGGGATACGCAGTATTTT.

The table lists this clone with a few counts. The rearrangement joins TRBV19 to TRBJ2-2; tentative D call: TRBD1 (6 bases). Trimming took 1 base from V and 5 from J, leaving 11 bases between them. The CDR3 has 15 residues. The germline V gene encodes CDR1 LNHDA and CDR2 SQIVND (reference sequence). The CDR3 spells CASSIGTGLTGELFF. CDR3 DNA: TGTGCCAGTAGTATAGGAACAGGGCTTACCGGGGAGCTGTTTTTT.